The sequence of this T cell receptor beta chain was determined in a study of response to subunit inactivated influenza vaccine. TCRdb redid the calling of the RT-PCR reads with MiXCR, one entry per CDR3 protein. The repertoire holds fewer than 750,000 distinct CDR3 sequences, with 12% to 15% as singletons. In regard to this clonotype: What it recognizes is unknown.

The study, taken as a whole, reports: Few additional T cells are recruited per seasonal influenza vaccination, authors suggested.

Sample: PBMCs from blood, taken roughly 12 days after vaccination. The source of this sequence is a man aged 50 to 59 who received an inactivated influenza vaccine.

The CDR3 region is CASSIGGFRNTGELFF. CDR3 sequence (DNA): TGTGCCAGTAGTATAGGGGGCTTCAGAAACACCGGGGAGCTGTTTTTT. The V call is TRBV19, the J call TRBJ2-2; D is perhaps TRBD1 (5 bases). CDR3 length: 16 amino acids. Germline V gives CDR1 LNHDA, CDR2 SQIVND (reference sequence). V lost 1 base to trimming and J lost 2 bases, with 11 bases between them.